These 19 T cell receptor beta chains originate from one sample sequenced in a study of metastatic and nonmetastatic thyroid tumors (dated by TCRdb to the early 2020s). Preparation of the library involved PCR. The instrument was an Illumina HiSeq 4000. Clones were called with MiXCR by TCRdb after fastp trimmed the public reads at Q25, and only in-frame beta chains were retained. Counted in this sample were about 16,000 clones; around 31% of them appeared once. The top ten constitute roughly 13% of the sample. None of the patients had been given any treatment before thyroid surgery. The sample taken for sequencing was tumor tissue. The receptor set was obtained from a male donor with papillary thyroid cancer or a benign thyroid nodule (not recorded which). Some clones in this sample may be carry-over from other donors' samples.

The gene calls are TRBV4-3 and TRBJ1-2; 10 bases are a match to TRBD1. Germline CDR1 reads LGHNA; CDR2 reads YSLEER. The junction had 14 bases not matched to a gene; V was cut back by 4 bases and J by 6 bases. This CDR3 has 17 amino acids. The CDR3 DNA reads as TGCGCCAGCAGCCTGGAACTCGTCGGACAGGGGGAGGATGGCTACACCTTC. Its translation is CASSLELVGQGEDGYTF.

This chain uses TRBV24-1 with TRBJ2-1; 10 nucleotides match TRBD1. The CDR3 is 15 residues long. Per germline, CDR1 KGHDR and CDR2 SFDVKD. V was pared by 10 bases and J by 4 bases, with 9 bases of the junction left unmatched. The CDR3 bases are TGTGCCACTGCTCCTCCGGGACAGGGGTACAATGAGCAGTTCTTC. The encoded protein is CATAPPGQGYNEQFF.

Many counts were recorded for this clone. The chain has TRBV20-1 and TRBJ2-3; no clear D. Per germline, CDR1 DFQATT and CDR2 SNEGSKA (reference sequence). The CDR3 has 15 residues. The germline V and J ends were trimmed by 6 bases and 0 bases, with 16 bases remaining between them. The CDR3 protein is CSAQPLATSTDTQYF. CDR3 sequence (DNA): TGCAGTGCCCAACCCCTGGCGACTAGCACAGATACGCAGTATTTT.

As to this clone: Its ends do not fully match the called genes, so a read error is possible. The rearrangement links TRBV19 to TRBJ2-1; either TRBD1 or TRBD2 may fit D (5 bases each). The CDR3 length is 18 residues. The germline gives CDR1 LNHDA, CDR2 SQIVND (reference sequence). CDR3 DNA: TGTGCCAGTATTATAGATGGTAGGGAGAGGGGCTCCTCCAATGAGCAGTTCTTC. It encodes CASIIDGRERGSSNEQFF.

The CDR3 loop reads CASSGQGAADTQYF. The CDR3 region has the DNA TGCGCCAGCAGCGGTCAGGGTGCTGCAGATACGCAGTATTTT. The J gene is TRBJ2-3, the V gene TRBV5-1, with D maybe TRBD1 (5 bases). V was cut by 4 bases and J by 4 bases, with 13 bases left in between. Germline V lookup: CDR1 SGHRS, CDR2 YFSETQ. This CDR3 spans 14 amino acids.

Concerning this clone itself: One end of the junction fails to match germline, which may point to a read error. V and J are TRBV30 and TRBJ1-3; unclear D gene. CDR3 length equals 11 residues. Germline V gene lookup returns CDR1 GTSNPN and CDR2 SVGIG (reference sequence). The CDR3 sequence is CAWSGGNTRYF. The CDR3 DNA is TGTGCCTGGAGTGGTGGAAACACCAGATATTTT. Based on the CDR3 plus reference TRBV30 and TRBJ1-3, the full variable domain is SQTIHQWPATLVQPVGSPLSLECTVEGTSNPNLYWYRQAAGRGLQLLFYSVGIGQISSEVPQNLSASRPQDRQFILSSKKLLLSDSGFYLCAWSGGNTRYFGEGSWLTVV.

This clone has only a few counts. This chain uses TRBV19 with TRBJ1-1; perhaps TRBD1 as D (5 bases). The CDR3 extends over 14 amino acids. Trimming shortened V by 5 bases and J by 4 bases, and 14 bases separated the two germline ends. Germline V CDR1 and CDR2: LNHDA, SQIVND (reference sequence). The CDR3 spells CASSLGGAVTEAFF. The CDR3 coding sequence is TGTGCCAGTAGTCTGGGAGGGGCGGTCACTGAAGCTTTCTTT.

By sample fraction, this clone is medium-sized. CDR3 DNA: TGTGCCAGCAGCGGACAGGGCGGAAATCAGCCCCAGCATTTT. This gives the protein CASSGQGGNQPQHF. The chain couples TRBV2 to TRBJ1-5; 8 bases are a match to TRBD1. The CDR3 is 14 amino acids. With V trimmed by 6 bases and J by 4 bases, 5 bases remained unmatched. In germline, CDR1 is SNHLY, CDR2 FYNNEI.

This clone was counted many times. The chain has TRBV5-1 and TRBJ2-7; 7 bases map to TRBD1. This CDR3 is 16 amino acids long. V lost 0 bases to trimming and J lost 0 bases; unmatched junction nucleotides: 6. Germline CDR1 reads SGHRS; CDR2 reads YFSETQ. The CDR3: CASSLGHRDSSYEQYF. DNA for the CDR3: TGCGCCAGCAGCTTGGGACACCGGGACAGCTCCTACGAGCAGTACTTC.

In its sample, this clone is medium-sized. CDR3 coding DNA: TGTGCCAGCAGTATAGGACAGGGGATTTCCAATGAGCAGTTCTTC. Its protein is CASSIGQGISNEQFF. V is TRBV12-3 or TRBV12-4 and J is TRBJ2-1, with 9 bases that match TRBD1. V gave up 5 bases and J gave up 6 bases; unmatched junction bases: 8. The length of the CDR3 is 15 residues.

Sample share makes this clone medium-sized. The chain joins TRBV20-1 to TRBJ2-7, with TRBD1 identical over 8 bases. This CDR3 comprises 12 residues. Per germline, CDR1 DFQATT and CDR2 SNEGSKA (reference sequence). J gave up 4 bases and V 7 bases, and 6 bases lay outside the gene matches. The CDR3 bases are TGCAGTGGGACACAGGGGGAATACGAGCAGTACTTC. Translating it yields CSGTQGEYEQYF.

This chain joins TRBV6-1 and TRBJ2-7; D is uncertain. Germline lookup yields CDR1 MNHNS and CDR2 SASEGT. The CDR3 length is 11 residues. V dropped 5 bases and J dropped 7 bases, with 9 bases sitting between them. For the CDR3, the DNA is TGTGCCAGCAGTACCTCTAGGGAGCAGTACTTC. It codes for CASSTSREQYF.

The genes are TRBV20-1 and TRBJ1-1; D is uncertain. V was clipped by 5 bases and J by 4 bases, with 14 bases between them. The germline V gene encodes CDR1 DFQATT and CDR2 SNEGSKA (reference sequence). The CDR3 sequence is 13 residues long. The CDR3 sequence: CSALVGKGTEAFF. CDR3 DNA sequence: TGCAGTGCTCTCGTCGGGAAGGGCACTGAAGCTTTCTTT.

In its sample, this clone was seen many times. The chain has TRBV5-4 and TRBJ2-3, with D possibly TRBD1 on 5 matching bases. This CDR3 comprises 13 residues. Germline V gene lookup returns CDR1 SGHNT and CDR2 YYREEE (reference sequence). V was trimmed by 0 bases and J by 8 bases, leaving 10 bases between them. This chain's CDR3 is CASSLAPQGTQYF. CDR3 nucleotides: TGTGCCAGCAGCTTGGCGCCCCAGGGTACGCAGTATTTT.

The rearrangement joins TRBV13 to TRBJ1-5; D unresolved. This CDR3 has 14 amino acids. With 2 bases removed from V and 6 bases from J, the gap between germline ends came to 11 bases. Germline-derived CDR1 and CDR2 are PRHDT and FYEKMQ (reference sequence). CDR3 nucleotide sequence: TGTGCCAGCAGCTTAAGGCCTTCGGTTCAGCCCCAGCATTTT. Translation gives CASSLRPSVQPQHF.

This clone counts as medium-sized. The rearrangement uses TRBV11-2 and TRBJ2-5; 9 bases are a match to TRBD1. There are 15 residues in the CDR3. Trimming took 1 base from V and 5 from J; bases not matched to a gene: 5. The germline CDR1 and CDR2 sequences are SGHAT and FQNNGV. CDR3 protein: CASSLGDRDRETQYF. In DNA form, the CDR3 reads TGTGCCAGCAGCTTAGGGGACAGGGATCGGGAGACCCAGTACTTC.

The V gene is TRBV20-1, the J gene TRBJ2-5, with 8 bases lining up with TRBD2. The CDR3 consists of 16 residues. V was clipped by 5 bases and J by 3 bases; unmatched bases: 14. Germline CDR1 reads DFQATT; CDR2 reads SNEGSKA (reference sequence). The CDR3: CSAGPAGGGREETQYF. The CDR3, as DNA: TGCAGTGCTGGGCCGGCGGGGGGAGGAAGGGAAGAGACCCAGTACTTC.

By share, this clone ranks as medium-sized. This sequence joins TRBV9 and TRBJ2-1, with 8 bases identical to TRBD1. The CDR3 sequence is 15 residues long. Unmatched junction bases numbered 1, after V lost 2 bases and J lost 0 bases. CDR1 SGDLS and CDR2 YYNGEE come from the germline V gene. The CDR3 DNA reads TGTGCCAGCAGCGTGGGACAGGTCTCCTACAATGAGCAGTTCTTC. Protein: CASSVGQVSYNEQFF.

The V and J genes are TRBV30 and TRBJ2-4, with D perhaps being TRBD1 or TRBD2 (5 bases each). Looked up from germline, CDR1 is GTSNPN and CDR2 is SVGIG (reference sequence). This CDR3 has 15 residues. With 0 bases removed from V and 1 base from J, the gap between germline ends came to 10 bases. DNA of the CDR3: TGTGCCTGGAGTGTGAGGGGTATGGCCAAAAACATTCAGTACTTC. Residues: CAWSVRGMAKNIQYF.